This is a list of T cell receptor beta chains from one sample in a study of blood T cells in healthy people across ages. TCRdb recomputed calls from the 5' RACE reads with MiXCR, one row per CDR3 protein. The sample contains about 1,500,000 distinct CDR3 sequences, 28% of which appear only once. The sample was blood. These receptors came from a woman aged 30 to 39 in good health. The CDR3 runs from the conserved cysteine through the conserved F or W. Fields, in order: J gene, V gene, clone size, D gene, CDR3 DNA, CDR3 protein. The D gene is left open where the match is weak. A row's size may be missing; if present it is once, few, many or a size class.

J: TRBJ1-5
V: TRBV6-5
size: few
D: TRBD1
DNA: TGTGCCAGCAGCCGCAATGGACAGGGGGTCAATCAGCCCCAGCATTTT
CDR3: CASSRNGQGVNQPQHF

J: TRBJ2-1
V: TRBV5-1
size: few
D: .
DNA: TGCGCCAGCAGCTTGGAGGTAGGCACCTACAATGAGCAGTTCTTC
CDR3: CASSLEVGTYNEQFF

J: TRBJ2-1
V: TRBV9
size: few
D: .
DNA: TGTGCCAGCAGCGCCGACGGGGCCCCCTACAATGAGCAGTTCTTC
CDR3: CASSADGAPYNEQFF

J: TRBJ2-3
V: TRBV3-1
size: .
D: TRBD1
DNA: TGTGCCAGCAGCCAAGATTGGGGGGACAGGAGCTACACAGATACGCAGTATTTT
CDR3: CASSQDWGDRSYTDTQYF

J: TRBJ2-1
V: TRBV28
size: many
D: .
DNA: TGTGCCAGCAGTAAAATGTACAATGAGCAGTTCTTC
CDR3: CASSKMYNEQFF

J: TRBJ1-2
V: TRBV3-1
size: .
D: .
DNA: TGTGCCAGCAGCCAAGAAGGAACCTTAAACTATGGCTACACCTTC
CDR3: CASSQEGTLNYGYTF

J: TRBJ2-3
V: TRBV7-8
size: few
D: TRBD2
DNA: TGTGCCAGCAGCTGGGGAGGGCCGGCAGATACGCAGTATTTT
CDR3: CASSWGGPADTQYF

J: TRBJ2-3
V: TRBV28
size: few
D: .
DNA: TGTGCCAGCAGTGCCTTAACAGGGAAGGCAGATACGCAGTATTTT
CDR3: CASSALTGKADTQYF

J: TRBJ1-1
V: TRBV11-2
size: few
D: TRBD1
DNA: TGTGCCAGCAGCTACAAAACAGGGGGCACTGAAGCTTTCTTT
CDR3: CASSYKTGGTEAFF

J: TRBJ2-7
V: TRBV10-2
size: many
D: TRBD2
DNA: TGCGCCAGCAGTGACTTTGCGGGAGCAGACGAGCAGTACTTC
CDR3: CASSDFAGADEQYF

J: TRBJ1-2
V: TRBV6-5
size: many
D: .
DNA: TGTGCCAGCAGTCCCCTCTCCTCGACCAGAGGTTATGGCTACACCTTC
CDR3: CASSPLSSTRGYGYTF

J: TRBJ2-7
V: TRBV29-1
size: .
D: .
DNA: TGCAGCGTTGAAGACCCGGACGGCCAAGGTACCTACGAGCAGTACTTC
CDR3: CSVEDPDGQGTYEQYF

J: TRBJ2-1
V: TRBV6-6
size: few
D: .
DNA: TGTGCCAGCAGTTACGAGGCGACTAGCAATGAGCAGTTCTTC
CDR3: CASSYEATSNEQFF

J: TRBJ2-7
V: TRBV20-1
size: .
D: .
DNA: TGCAGTGCTGCTGGGCCTTACTACGAGCAGTACTTC
CDR3: CSAAGPYYEQYF

J: TRBJ2-1
V: TRBV19
size: .
D: TRBD2
DNA: TGTGCCAGTAGTATCCTGGGACTAGCGGGAGGGAACACCTACAATGAGCAGTTCTTC
CDR3: CASSILGLAGGNTYNEQFF

J: TRBJ1-2
V: TRBV2
size: many
D: .
DNA: TGTGCCAGCAGTGAGTCCGACTATGGCTACACCTTC
CDR3: CASSESDYGYTF

J: TRBJ1-2
V: TRBV5-4
size: once
D: .
DNA: TGTGCCAGCATCAGAAAGGCACAGGCGGAAGGCTACACCTTC
CDR3: CASIRKAQAEGYTF

J: TRBJ2-7
V: TRBV7-9
size: few
D: TRBD1
DNA: TGTGCCAGCAGAGTCGGACAGGGCGAATACGAGCAGTACTTC
CDR3: CASRVGQGEYEQYF

J: TRBJ1-4
V: TRBV7-9
size: few
D: TRBD1
DNA: TGTGCCAGCGGACAGGGGGGCGAAAAACTGTTTTTT
CDR3: CASGQGGEKLFF

J: TRBJ2-1
V: TRBV4-1
size: many
D: TRBD2
DNA: TGCGCCAGCAGCCAAGATAGCGGACTAGCGGGAGGGCAAGCCTACAATGAGCAGTTCTTC
CDR3: CASSQDSGLAGGQAYNEQFF

J: TRBJ2-1
V: TRBV11-2
size: .
D: .
DNA: TGTGCCAGCAGCTTATACGGCAACAATGAGCAGTTCTTC
CDR3: CASSLYGNNEQFF

J: TRBJ1-5
V: TRBV6-6
size: few
D: .
DNA: TGTGCCAGCAGTCGACCGGACTTCTTTGAGCCCCAGCATTTT
CDR3: CASSRPDFFEPQHF

J: TRBJ2-1
V: TRBV7-2
size: few
D: .
DNA: TGTGCCAGCAGCTTAGGGAGGAGGGCGATCAATGAGCAGTTCTTC
CDR3: CASSLGRRAINEQFF

J: TRBJ2-3
V: TRBV24-1
size: once
D: TRBD2
DNA: TGTGCCGCCAGTGATAGGACTAGCCCGTTGCCAGATACGCAGTATTTT
CDR3: CAASDRTSPLPDTQYF

J: TRBJ2-6
V: TRBV7-2
size: .
D: .
DNA: TGTGCCAGCACCCAGGCAGTCGCCAACGTCCTGACTTTC
CDR3: CASTQAVANVLTF

J: TRBJ1-6
V: TRBV6-6
size: .
D: TRBD1
DNA: TGTGCCAGCCGTCCCTTACCCGGGACAGCCTATTCACCCCTCCACTTT
CDR3: CASRPLPGTAYSPLHF

J: TRBJ2-3
V: TRBV20-1
size: few
D: TRBD2
DNA: TGCAGTGCTAGAGATACGCGGGGGGGCACAGATACGCAGTATTTT
CDR3: CSARDTRGGTDTQYF

J: TRBJ2-7
V: TRBV2
size: few
D: TRBD2
DNA: TGTGCCAGCAGTGAATCGGGTCCTGGGACTACCTCCTACGAGCAGTACTTC
CDR3: CASSESGPGTTSYEQYF

J: TRBJ1-2
V: TRBV7-9
size: .
D: .
DNA: TGTGCCAGCATTCCCAGGGACATCACGGGGGGTTATGGCTACACCTTC
CDR3: CASIPRDITGGYGYTF

J: TRBJ2-1
V: TRBV7-6
size: few
D: .
DNA: TGTGCCAGCAGCGTAGTAGCGGCGAGCTCCTACAATGAGCAGTTCTTC
CDR3: CASSVVAASSYNEQFF

J: TRBJ1-4
V: TRBV7-9
size: few
D: TRBD1
DNA: TGTGCCAGCAGCTTCGATACCGTGGGACAGGGCGAGGAAAAACTGTTTTTT
CDR3: CASSFDTVGQGEEKLFF

J: TRBJ2-5
V: TRBV9
size: many
D: .
DNA: TGTGCCAGCAGCGTAGACGCCTACCAAGAGACCCAGTACTTC
CDR3: CASSVDAYQETQYF

J: TRBJ2-4
V: TRBV5-1
size: .
D: TRBD1
DNA: TGCGCCAGCAGCTTGGGACAGGGGATCGGCAAAAACATTCAGTACTTC
CDR3: CASSLGQGIGKNIQYF

J: TRBJ2-3
V: TRBV29-1
size: .
D: TRBD1
DNA: TGCAGCGGCTCCGGGACAGGTTCCGGCACAGATACGCAGTATTTT
CDR3: CSGSGTGSGTDTQYF

J: TRBJ1-2
V: TRBV28
size: .
D: TRBD1
DNA: TGTGCCAGCAGCTGGGACAGGGAGAGGGACGGCTACACCTTC
CDR3: CASSWDRERDGYTF

J: TRBJ2-5
V: TRBV15
size: many
D: TRBD2
DNA: TGTGCCACCAGCGGAGCGGGGGAGACCCAGTACTTC
CDR3: CATSGAGETQYF

J: TRBJ2-7
V: TRBV28
size: .
D: TRBD2
DNA: TGTGCCAGCAGTTTGCGGGGGACTCGTACCGACGAGCAGTACTTC
CDR3: CASSLRGTRTDEQYF

J: TRBJ2-5
V: TRBV2
size: .
D: TRBD2
DNA: TGTGCCAGCACGGCTAGCGGGAAAATAAGGGAGACCCAGTACTTC
CDR3: CASTASGKIRETQYF

J: TRBJ2-1
V: TRBV27
size: many
D: .
DNA: TGTGCCAGCAGGACCCCCCTGAGCAATGAGCAGTTCTTC
CDR3: CASRTPLSNEQFF

J: TRBJ1-1
V: TRBV29-1
size: .
D: .
DNA: TGCAGCGTCGGACTACCGGGACACCTGAACACTGAAGCTTTCTTT
CDR3: CSVGLPGHLNTEAFF